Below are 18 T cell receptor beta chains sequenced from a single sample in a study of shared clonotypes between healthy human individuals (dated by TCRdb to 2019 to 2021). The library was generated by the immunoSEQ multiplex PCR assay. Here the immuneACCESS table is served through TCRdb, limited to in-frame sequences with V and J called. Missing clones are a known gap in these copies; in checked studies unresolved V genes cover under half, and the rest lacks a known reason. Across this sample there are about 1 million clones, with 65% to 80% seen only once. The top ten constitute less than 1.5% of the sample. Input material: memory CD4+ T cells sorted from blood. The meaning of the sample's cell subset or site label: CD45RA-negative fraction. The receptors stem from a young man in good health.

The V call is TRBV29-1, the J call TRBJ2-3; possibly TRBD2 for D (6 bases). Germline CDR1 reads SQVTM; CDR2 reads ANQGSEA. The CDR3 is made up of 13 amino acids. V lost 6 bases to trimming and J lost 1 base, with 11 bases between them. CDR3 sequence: CSVDGGGTDTQYF. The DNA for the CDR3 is TGCAGCGTGGACGGGGGAGGCACAGATACGCAGTATTTT.

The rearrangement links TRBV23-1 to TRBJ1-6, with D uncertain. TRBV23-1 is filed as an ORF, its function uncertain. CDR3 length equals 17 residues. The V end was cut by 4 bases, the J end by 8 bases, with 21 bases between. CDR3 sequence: CASSRMGRIRSDSPLHF. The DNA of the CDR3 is TGCGCCAGCAGTCGCATGGGCCGGATACGTAGCGATTCACCCCTCCACTTT.

CDR3 residues: CASSAVVNEQFF. CDR3 coding DNA: TGTGCCAGTAGTGCGGTAGTCAATGAGCAGTTCTTC. The rearrangement joins TRBV19 to TRBJ2-1; no clear D gene. CDR3 length equals 12 residues. Germline V gene data show CDR1 as LNHDA and CDR2 as SQIVND (reference sequence). V dropped 5 bases and J dropped 6 bases, with 8 bases sitting between them.

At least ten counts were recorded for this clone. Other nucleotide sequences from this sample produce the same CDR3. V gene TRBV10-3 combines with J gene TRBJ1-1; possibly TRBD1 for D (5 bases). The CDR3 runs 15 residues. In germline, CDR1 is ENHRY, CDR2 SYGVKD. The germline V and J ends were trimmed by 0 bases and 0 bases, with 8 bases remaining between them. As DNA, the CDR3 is TGTGCCATCAGTGAGTCGGGACTCCTGAACACTGAAGCTTTCTTT. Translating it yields CAISESGLLNTEAFF.

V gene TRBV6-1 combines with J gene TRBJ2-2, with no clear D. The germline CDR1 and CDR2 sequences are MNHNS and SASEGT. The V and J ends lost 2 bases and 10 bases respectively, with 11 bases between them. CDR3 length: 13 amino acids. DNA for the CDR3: TGTGCCAGCAGTGAAATGACTCTCAAGGAGCTGTTTTTT. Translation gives CASSEMTLKELFF.

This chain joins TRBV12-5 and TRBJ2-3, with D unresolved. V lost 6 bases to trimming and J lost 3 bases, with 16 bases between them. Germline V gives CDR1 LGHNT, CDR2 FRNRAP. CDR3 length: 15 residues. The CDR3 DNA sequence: TGTGCTAGTGGGCAAGGTCTGGGGTTGACAGATACGCAGTATTTT. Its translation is CASGQGLGLTDTQYF.

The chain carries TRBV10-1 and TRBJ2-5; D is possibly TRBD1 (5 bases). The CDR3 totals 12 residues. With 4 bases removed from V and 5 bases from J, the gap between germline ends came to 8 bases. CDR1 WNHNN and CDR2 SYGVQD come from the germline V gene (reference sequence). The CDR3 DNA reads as TGCGCCAGCAGTGGGGGCGAGGAGACCCAGTACTTC. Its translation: CASSGGEETQYF.

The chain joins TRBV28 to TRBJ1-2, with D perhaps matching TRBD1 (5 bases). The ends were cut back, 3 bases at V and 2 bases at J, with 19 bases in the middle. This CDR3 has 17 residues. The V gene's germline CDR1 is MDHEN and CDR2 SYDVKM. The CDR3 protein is CASSFPLGRSTNYGYTF. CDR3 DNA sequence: TGTGCCAGCAGTTTCCCCCTGGGACGGTCGACAAACTATGGCTACACCTTC.

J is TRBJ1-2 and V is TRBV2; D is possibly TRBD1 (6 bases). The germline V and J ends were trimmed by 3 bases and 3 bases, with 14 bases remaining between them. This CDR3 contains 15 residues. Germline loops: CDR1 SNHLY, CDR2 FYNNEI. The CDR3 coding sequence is TGTGCCAGCAGTGACGTCAAGGGGGGCGACTATGGCTACACCTTC. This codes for CASSDVKGGDYGYTF. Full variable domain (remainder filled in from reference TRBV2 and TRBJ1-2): EPEVTQTPSHQVTQMGQEVILRCVPISNHLYFYWYRQILGQKVEFLVSFYNNEISEKSEIFDDQFSVERPDGSNFTLKIRSTKLEDSAMYFCASSDVKGGDYGYTFGSGTRLTVV.

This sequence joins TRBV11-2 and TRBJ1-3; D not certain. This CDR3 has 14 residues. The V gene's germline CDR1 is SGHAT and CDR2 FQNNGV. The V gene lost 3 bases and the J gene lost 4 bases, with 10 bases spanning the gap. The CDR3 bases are TGTGCCAGCAGCTTGGGCTTTGTCGGAAACACCATATATTTT. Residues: CASSLGFVGNTIYF.

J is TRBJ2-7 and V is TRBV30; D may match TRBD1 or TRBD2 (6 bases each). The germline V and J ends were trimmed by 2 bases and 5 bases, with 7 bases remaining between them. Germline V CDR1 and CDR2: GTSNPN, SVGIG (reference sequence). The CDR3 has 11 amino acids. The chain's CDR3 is CAWSRGHEQYF. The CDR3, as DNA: TGTGCCTGGAGTCGGGGGCACGAGCAGTACTTC.

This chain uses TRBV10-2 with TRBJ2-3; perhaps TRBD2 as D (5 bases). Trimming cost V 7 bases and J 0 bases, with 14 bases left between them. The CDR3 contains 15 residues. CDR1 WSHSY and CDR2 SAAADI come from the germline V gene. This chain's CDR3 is CASTFRGPSTDTQYF. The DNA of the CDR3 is TGCGCCAGCACCTTTAGAGGGCCGAGCACAGATACGCAGTATTTT.

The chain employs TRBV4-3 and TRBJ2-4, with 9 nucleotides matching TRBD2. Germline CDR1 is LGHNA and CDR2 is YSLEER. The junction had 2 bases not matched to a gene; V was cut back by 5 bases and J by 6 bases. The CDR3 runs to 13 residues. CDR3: CASSEAGGNIQYF. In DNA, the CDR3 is TGCGCCAGCAGCGAAGCGGGAGGAAACATTCAGTACTTC.

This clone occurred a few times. Here the CDR3 DNA reads TGTGCCAGCAGCCGTAGCGGGAGTAACTCCTACGAGCAGTACTTC. Protein: CASSRSGSNSYEQYF. V is TRBV13 and J is TRBJ2-7; 9 bases line up with TRBD2. Germline V gene data show CDR1 as PRHDT and CDR2 as FYEKMQ (reference sequence). The CDR3 has 15 amino acids. V was clipped by 5 bases and J by 0 bases; unmatched bases: 5.

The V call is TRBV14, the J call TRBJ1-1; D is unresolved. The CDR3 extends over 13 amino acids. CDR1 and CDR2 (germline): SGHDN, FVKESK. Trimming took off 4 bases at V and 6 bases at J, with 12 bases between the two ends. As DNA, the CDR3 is TGTGCCAGCAGCCTAGTTGGGCCCTCTGAAGCTTTCTTT. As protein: CASSLVGPSEAFF.

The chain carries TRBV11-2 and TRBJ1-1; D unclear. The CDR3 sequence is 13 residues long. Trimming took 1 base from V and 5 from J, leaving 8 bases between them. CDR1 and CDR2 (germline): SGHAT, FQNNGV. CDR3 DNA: TGTGCCAGCAGCTTAGTTCGCCAGACTGAAGCTTTCTTT. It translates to CASSLVRQTEAFF.

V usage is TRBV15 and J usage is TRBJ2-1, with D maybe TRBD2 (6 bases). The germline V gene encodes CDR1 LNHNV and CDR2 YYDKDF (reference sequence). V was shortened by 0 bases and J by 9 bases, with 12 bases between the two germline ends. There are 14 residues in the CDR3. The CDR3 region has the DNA TGTGCCACCAGCAGAGATATAGTGGGAGGTGAGCAGTTCTTC. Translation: CATSRDIVGGEQFF.

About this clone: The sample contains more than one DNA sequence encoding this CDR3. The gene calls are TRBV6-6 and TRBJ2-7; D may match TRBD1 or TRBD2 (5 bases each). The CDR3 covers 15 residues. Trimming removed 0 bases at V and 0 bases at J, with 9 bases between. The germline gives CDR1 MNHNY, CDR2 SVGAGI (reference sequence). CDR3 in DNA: TGTGCCAGCAGTTACTCGGCAGGGAGCTCCTACGAGCAGTACTTC. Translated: CASSYSAGSSYEQYF.